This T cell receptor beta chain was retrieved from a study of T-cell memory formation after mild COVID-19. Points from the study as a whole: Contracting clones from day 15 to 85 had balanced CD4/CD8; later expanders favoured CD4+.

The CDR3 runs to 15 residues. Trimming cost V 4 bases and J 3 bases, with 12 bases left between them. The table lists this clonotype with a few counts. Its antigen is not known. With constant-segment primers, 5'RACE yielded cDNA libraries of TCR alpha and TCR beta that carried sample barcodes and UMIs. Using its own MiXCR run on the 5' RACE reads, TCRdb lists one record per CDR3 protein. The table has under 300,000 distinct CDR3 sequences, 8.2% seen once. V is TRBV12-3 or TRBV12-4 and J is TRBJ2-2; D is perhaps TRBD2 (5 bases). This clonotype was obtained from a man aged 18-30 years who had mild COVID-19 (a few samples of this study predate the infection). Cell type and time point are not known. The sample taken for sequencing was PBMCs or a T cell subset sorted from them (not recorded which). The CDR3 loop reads CASSWSRLYTGELFF. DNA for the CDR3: TGTGCCAGCAGTTGGTCCAGACTATACACCGGGGAGCTGTTTTTT.